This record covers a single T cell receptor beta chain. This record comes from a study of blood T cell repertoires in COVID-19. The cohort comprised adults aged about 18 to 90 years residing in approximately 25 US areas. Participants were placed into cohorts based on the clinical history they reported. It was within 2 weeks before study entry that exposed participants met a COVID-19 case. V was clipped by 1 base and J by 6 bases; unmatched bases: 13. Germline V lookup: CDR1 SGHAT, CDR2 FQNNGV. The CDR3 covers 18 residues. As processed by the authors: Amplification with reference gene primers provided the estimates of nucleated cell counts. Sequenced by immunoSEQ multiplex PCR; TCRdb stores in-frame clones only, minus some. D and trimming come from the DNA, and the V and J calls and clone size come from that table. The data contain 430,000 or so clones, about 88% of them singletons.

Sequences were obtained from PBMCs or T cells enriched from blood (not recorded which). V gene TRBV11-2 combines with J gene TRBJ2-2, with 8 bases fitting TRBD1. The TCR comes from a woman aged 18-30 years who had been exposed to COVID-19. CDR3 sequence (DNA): TGTGCCAGCAGCTTAGTAGGCAGGGGGCGGTTTAACGCCGGGGAGCTGTTTTTT. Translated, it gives CASSLVGRGRFNAGELFF.